This T cell receptor (beta chain) was documented in a study of T cell repertoires in ileal Crohn's disease. Study-wide context: At surgery, under 40% of patients smoked, with median disease duration around 8 years. Each sample's TCRB immunosequencing used about 0.5 micrograms of biopsy DNA. Biopsies at the proximal margin of the resected specimen form MI samples.

Germline CDR1 MNHNY, CDR2 SVGAGI (reference sequence). Unmatched junction bases numbered 8, after V lost 5 bases and J lost 8 bases. The CDR3 extends over 13 amino acids. Time point noted: proximal margin of the surgical specimen (macroscopically non-inflamed). Study-wide points: Clonality above 26.8% at surgery always came with endoscopic recurrence.

Comment on this clone: The antigen remains unidentified.

Clones were read by immunoSEQ multiplex PCR, and TCRdb kept only the in-frame ones, dropping some. The sample consists of 5,000 to 6,000 clones, over 60% of them appearing once. The material sequenced was ileal tissue. The chain uses TRBV6-6 and TRBJ1-2, with TRBD1 matching over 7 bases. The TCR sequence derives from an adult with Crohn's disease. CDR3 sequence: CASSRTGDRGYTF. The CDR3 DNA follows: TGTGCCAGCAGTCGAACAGGGGATAGGGGCTACACCTTC.